This T cell receptor beta chain was recorded in a study of shared clonotypes between healthy human individuals. Notes on the study in general: Naive CD4 clonotypes overlapped across a few donors at 4.5% to 5.5%.

CD45RO-negative, CCR7-selected cells formed the naive CD8 fraction, which excluded terminally differentiated effector memory CD45RA+ cells. A remark on this clone: Its antigen is currently unknown.

Germline V gene data show CDR1 as LGHNA and CDR2 as YNFKEQ. There are 15 residues in the CDR3. V lost 0 bases, J lost 7 bases, and 12 bases lay in between. Each cell subset's genomic DNA was divided evenly among several immunoSEQ plates. Sorted-subset replicate PCRs used roughly 180 ng DNA, roughly 28,000 T cell genomes. Produced via immunoSEQ multiplex PCR; TCRdb's table is partial and in-frame only. This table has 750,000 to 1,000,000 clones, almost 95% appearing once. This TCR was recovered from a man aged 25 to 45 in good health. The sequenced sample consisted of naive CD8+ T cells sorted from blood. V and J are TRBV4-2 and TRBJ1-4; D is unclear. The CDR3 DNA reads TGTGCCAGCAGCCAAGAAGCAGGATTCTCTGAAAAACTGTTTTTT. It translates to CASSQEAGFSEKLFF.